This TCR beta chain was recovered during a study of blood T cell repertoires in COVID-19. About the research overall: Acute and convalescent COVID-19 specimens originated in the United States, Italy and Spain. Sample material is recorded as cDNA or gDNA derived from T cells, B-cell-depleted T cells, or PBMCs.

As originally analysed: Using reference gene primer amplification, nucleated cell counts were estimated. The repertoire was sequenced with immunoSEQ multiplex PCR; TCRdb's copy has only in-frame clones and lacks some. That table furnishes V, J and clone size, whereas the DNA furnished D and trimming. The sample yields about 69,000 clones, 85% to 90% seen once. Germline CDR1 and CDR2: LNHDA and SQIVND (reference sequence). Between the trimmed V and J ends, which lost 5 bases and 7 bases, there was a span of 15 bases. This CDR3 spans 14 amino acids. The material sequenced was peripheral blood. This clonotype originated in an elderly man with acute or convalescent COVID-19. V gene TRBV19 combines with J gene TRBJ1-5; TRBD1 is a possible D gene (6 bases). CDR3 nucleotides: TGTGCCAGTAGTTTGGCCAGGGGAGACCAGCCCCAGCATTTT. Translation: CASSLARGDQPQHF. Based on the CDR3 plus reference TRBV19 and TRBJ1-5, the full variable domain is DGGITQSPKYLFRKEGQNVTLSCEQNLNHDAMYWYRQDPGQGLRLIYYSQIVNDFQKGDIAEGYSVSREKKESFPLTVTSAQKNPTAFYLCASSLARGDQPQHFGDGTRLSIL.